This entry lists 17 T cell receptor beta chains sequenced from one sample in a study of identifying expanded T cells in peripheral blood. Clones were read by immunoSEQ multiplex PCR, and TCRdb kept only the in-frame ones, dropping some. The sample lists under 130,000 clones, roughly 90% seen once, with roughly 15% in the top ten. The material sequenced was blood. These receptors all stem from a person between 18 and 69 years old in good health.

The chain couples TRBV6-6 to TRBJ1-1; 9 bases match TRBD1. CDR3 length: 16 amino acids. CDR1 and CDR2 (germline): MNHNY, SVGAGI (reference sequence). J was trimmed by 0 bases and V by 7 bases; bases with no gene match: 9. CDR3 protein: CASTPGTGRLNTEAFF. The CDR3 nucleotides are TGTGCCAGCACCCCCGGGACAGGGAGATTGAACACTGAAGCTTTCTTT.

The rearrangement uses TRBV6-1 and TRBJ2-5; 7 nucleotides align to TRBD1. Unmatched junction bases numbered 5, after V lost 5 bases and J lost 2 bases. CDR1 and CDR2 (germline): MNHNS, SASEGT. The CDR3 length is 14 residues. The DNA for the CDR3 is TGTGCCAGCAGTCCCGGGACAGTTCAAGAGACCCAGTACTTC. Translating it yields CASSPGTVQETQYF.

The rearrangement links TRBV5-6 to TRBJ1-1, with a weak D call TRBD1 (5 bases). Trimming took off 2 bases at V and 4 bases at J, with 18 bases between the two ends. The CDR3 is made up of 16 amino acids. Germline V gene data show CDR1 as SGHDT and CDR2 as YYEEEE. CDR3 in DNA: TGTGCCAGCAGCTTTTCGGGGGTAGGGATCCCCACTGAAGCTTTCTTT. This sequence encodes CASSFSGVGIPTEAFF.

This clone appeared once. This chain links TRBV28 with TRBJ1-2; D remains ambiguous. Germline V gives CDR1 MDHEN, CDR2 SYDVKM. There are 14 residues in the CDR3. Deletions cut 3 bases from V and 1 base from J, with 9 bases between. The CDR3 loop reads CASSFFLDNYGYTF. The CDR3 region has the DNA TGTGCCAGCAGTTTCTTTCTTGATAACTATGGCTACACCTTC.

The chain recombines TRBV18 with TRBJ2-5, with TRBD2 identical over 11 bases. J was trimmed by 9 bases and V by 3 bases; bases with no gene match: 15. Germline V gene data show CDR1 as KGHSH and CDR2 as LQKENI. The CDR3 covers 17 residues. CDR3 loop: CASSPTGLAVSISAQYF. The CDR3 DNA reads TGTGCCAGCTCACCCACGGGACTAGCGGTTTCCATAAGTGCCCAGTACTTC.

This chain connects TRBV19 to TRBJ1-6; D not certain. This CDR3 is 17 amino acids long. CDR1 and CDR2 (germline): LNHDA, SQIVND (reference sequence). Deletions cut 5 bases from V and 4 bases from J, with 18 bases between. CDR3 amino acids: CASSRGYTAAYNSPLHF. The CDR3 DNA reads TGTGCCAGTAGTCGTGGGTATACGGCAGCGTATAATTCACCCCTCCACTTT.

This chain uses TRBV5-6 with TRBJ1-5, with 7 bases identical to TRBD1. This CDR3 is 14 amino acids long. V was clipped by 3 bases and J by 7 bases; unmatched bases: 7. Germline V gives CDR1 SGHDT, CDR2 YYEEEE. DNA for the CDR3: TGTGCCAGCAGCTGGGGGACAGCGGGCCAGCCCCAGCATTTT. Translating it yields CASSWGTAGQPQHF.

The rearrangement joins TRBV30 to TRBJ2-1; D perhaps matches TRBD2 (7 bases). In germline, CDR1 is GTSNPN, CDR2 SVGIG (reference sequence). Trimming removed 0 bases at V and 11 bases at J, with 14 bases between. The CDR3 extends over 13 amino acids. Written as DNA, the CDR3 is TGTGCCTGGAGTGTAGAAGGGGGGACTAAGCAGTTCTTC. Translated: CAWSVEGGTKQFF.

The rearrangement links TRBV7-2 to TRBJ2-5, with D uncertain. This CDR3 spans 16 amino acids. V was clipped by 2 bases and J by 1 base, with 14 bases between them. CDR1 and CDR2 from the germline V gene are SGHTA and FQGNSA. The CDR3 loop is CASSLTPPNSQETQYF. The DNA for the CDR3 is TGTGCCAGCAGCTTAACTCCCCCTAACAGCCAAGAGACCCAGTACTTC.

CDR3 loop: CAISGDREGEQFF. The CDR3 DNA sequence: TGTGCCATCAGTGGGGACAGGGAGGGTGAGCAGTTCTTC. The chain uses TRBV10-3 and TRBJ2-1; 9 bases line up with TRBD1. CDR3 length: 13 amino acids. Trimming at V came to 4 bases and at J to 9 bases, leaving 4 bases not matched to a gene. CDR1 is ENHRY and CDR2 is SYGVKD in the germline V gene.

The genes are TRBV6-6 and TRBJ1-1; D ambiguous. CDR1 and CDR2 (germline): MNHNY, SVGAGI (reference sequence). The CDR3 is 11 residues long. Trimming took off 7 bases at V and 4 bases at J, with 7 bases between the two ends. The CDR3 region has the DNA TGTGCCAGCAAAAGCACCACTGAAGCTTTCTTT. Its protein product is CASKSTTEAFF.

The V call is TRBV27, the J call TRBJ2-3; 8 nucleotides match TRBD2. This CDR3 has 15 amino acids. The germline V gene encodes CDR1 MNHEY and CDR2 SMNVEV (reference sequence). The J segment lost 0 bases and the V segment lost 4 bases, leaving 3 bases of the junction unmatched. Here the CDR3 reads CASSWVAGSTDTQYF. The DNA of the CDR3 is TGTGCCAGCAGTTGGGTAGCGGGGAGCACAGATACGCAGTATTTT.

This clone came up once. The rearrangement joins TRBV5-8 to TRBJ1-2; tentatively, D is TRBD1 (5 bases). The germline CDR1 and CDR2 sequences are SGHTS and YDEGEE. V lost 0 bases and J 7 bases, leaving 10 bases between the germline ends. The CDR3 is made up of 13 amino acids. CDR3 sequence reads: CASSLGRGPGYTF. DNA of the CDR3: TGTGCCAGCAGCTTGGGTCGGGGACCTGGCTACACCTTC. The entire variable domain, with the rest obtained from reference TRBV5-8 and TRBJ1-2, is as follows: EAGVTQSPTHLIKTRGQQATLRCSPISGHTSVYWYQQALGLGLQFLLWYDEGEERNRGNFPPRFSGRQFPNYSSELNVNALELEDSALYLCASSLGRGPGYTFGSGTRLTVV.

This chain links TRBV7-9 with TRBJ2-7, with 10 positions matching TRBD1. V trimming: 5 bases; J trimming: 4 bases; junction bases outside the gene matches: 5. Germline V gene sequence: CDR1 SEHNR, CDR2 FQNEAQ (reference sequence). CDR3 size: 14 residues. The CDR3 DNA follows: TGTGCCAGCAGCCCAAGGACAGGGGGGTACGAGCAGTACTTC. This encodes CASSPRTGGYEQYF.

As to this clone: This specimen includes other DNA sequences encoding the same CDR3. CDR3 bases: TGCGCCAGCAGCTTGGGGCAGGCCTACAATGAGCAGTTCTTC. It specifies CASSLGQAYNEQFF. The rearrangement links TRBV5-1 to TRBJ2-1; D ambiguous. CDR3 size: 14 residues. Germline V gene sequence: CDR1 SGHRS, CDR2 YFSETQ. Trimming stripped 0 bases from V and 2 bases from J, with 6 bases between.

The chain couples TRBV18 to TRBJ2-7; 7 bases align to TRBD1. The V gene end was trimmed by 1 base and the J gene end by 1 base; junction bases not matched to a gene: 10. Germline loops: CDR1 KGHSH, CDR2 LQKENI. The CDR3 sequence is 17 residues long. CDR3 sequence reads: CASSPRQGRLGSYEQYF. The CDR3 bases are TGTGCCAGCTCACCACGACAGGGTCGGTTGGGGTCCTACGAGCAGTACTTC.

The gene calls are TRBV29-1 and TRBJ2-7; the D gene is possibly TRBD2 (5 bases). Deletions cut 7 bases from V and 4 bases from J, with 11 bases between. CDR1 and CDR2 (germline): SQVTM, ANQGSEA. CDR3 length: 11 amino acids. The CDR3 sequence is CSGTADYEQYF. The CDR3 coding sequence is TGCAGCGGGACTGCTGATTACGAGCAGTACTTC.